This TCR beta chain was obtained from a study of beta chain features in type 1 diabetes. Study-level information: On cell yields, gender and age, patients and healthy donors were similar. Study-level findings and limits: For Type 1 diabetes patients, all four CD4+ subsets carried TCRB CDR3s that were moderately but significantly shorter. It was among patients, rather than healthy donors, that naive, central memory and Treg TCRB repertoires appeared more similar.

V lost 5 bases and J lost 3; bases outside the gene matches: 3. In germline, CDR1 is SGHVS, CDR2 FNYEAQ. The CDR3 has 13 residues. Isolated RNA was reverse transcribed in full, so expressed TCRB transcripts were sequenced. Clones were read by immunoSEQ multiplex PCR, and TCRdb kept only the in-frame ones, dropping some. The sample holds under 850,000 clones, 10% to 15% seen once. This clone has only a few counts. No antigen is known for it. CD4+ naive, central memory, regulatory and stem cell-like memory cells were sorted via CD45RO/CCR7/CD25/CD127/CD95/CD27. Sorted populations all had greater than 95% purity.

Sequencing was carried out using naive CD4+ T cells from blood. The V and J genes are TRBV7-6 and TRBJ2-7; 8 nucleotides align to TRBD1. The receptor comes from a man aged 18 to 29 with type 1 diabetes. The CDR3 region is CASSTDRDYEQYF. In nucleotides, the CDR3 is TGTGCCAGCAGCACGGACAGGGACTACGAGCAGTACTTC.